This TCR beta chain was sequenced in a study of human T cells and chemical hapten exposure. Study in general: For the roughly 24-week duration of the study, patients were given weekly doses of diphenylcyclopropenone on the scalp.

This clonotype was detected only a few times. Its target is not known. Germline V gives CDR1 LGHNA, CDR2 YSLEER. V lost 0 bases and J lost 7; bases outside the gene matches: 5. This CDR3 has 16 residues. The library attached unique molecular identifiers to individual cDNA molecules. Each CDR3 protein is one row after TCRdb ran MiXCR on the RACE reads. The profile shows a few hundred thousand distinct CDR3 sequences, more than 6.5% of them singletons. Study results and limitations: As the donors had alopecia, their immune response may differ from healthy people's. Versus controls, expanded TCRs had significantly more large CDR3 similarity clusters.

The time point was: pre-sensitization, week 0. This sample's treatment: therapeutic diphenylcyclopropenone sensitization with weekly scalp DPC. The source was whole blood, collected in connection with sensitization to the hapten diphenylcyclopropenone (DPC). This clonotype was obtained from a woman between 40 and 50 years old with alopecia areata. Some clones in this sample may be carry-over from other donors' samples. J is TRBJ1-6 and V is TRBV4-3, with 8 bases fitting TRBD1. CDR3 coding DNA: TGCGCCAGCAGCCAAGATCCAGGGGGCCGGAATTCACCCCTCCACTTT. Protein product: CASSQDPGGRNSPLHF.